These 20 T cell receptor beta chains originate from one sample sequenced in a study of T-cell reconstitution after alpha-beta-depleted transplantation in children. Molecular barcoding with unique molecular identifiers was used for the TCRbeta library. Each CDR3 protein is one row after TCRdb ran MiXCR on the PCR reads. The table records around 800,000 distinct CDR3 sequences, 15% to 20% of them present only once. The source material was PBMCs, mostly from graft donor cells, sampled 360 days after TCRalphabeta/CD19-depleted stem cell transplant. The receptors derive from a male patient younger than 18 who had a stem cell transplant for acute lymphoblastic leukemia, so the T cells may come from the graft donor.

This clonotype has only a few counts. The chain employs TRBV10-3 and TRBJ1-1; no definite D call. This CDR3 region has 15 residues. In germline, CDR1 is ENHRY, CDR2 SYGVKD. Between the trimmed V and J ends, which lost 6 bases and 3 bases, there was a span of 17 bases. CDR3 coding DNA: TGTGCCATCAGCTCCCAAGTATCATTCTACACTGAAGCTTTCTTT. Its protein is CAISSQVSFYTEAFF.

This clonotype was counted only a few times. The rearrangement uses TRBV5-8 and TRBJ2-7, with D possibly matching TRBD2 (6 bases). Germline-derived CDR1 and CDR2 are SGHTS and YDEGEE. Trimming removed 3 bases at V and 6 bases at J, with 19 bases between. This CDR3 contains 15 residues. The DNA for the CDR3 is TGTGCCAGCAGCTCTTCGGGACTCCTCCGCACCGAGCAGTACTTC. This encodes CASSSSGLLRTEQYF. Using reference TRBV5-8 and TRBJ2-7 for the parts outside the CDR3, the full variable domain is EAGVTQSPTHLIKTRGQQATLRCSPISGHTSVYWYQQALGLGLQFLLWYDEGEERNRGNFPPRFSGRQFPNYSSELNVNALELEDSALYLCASSSSGLLRTEQYFGPGTRLTVT.

This clonotype was observed a handful of times. The chain is built from TRBV18 and TRBJ2-6, with D possibly TRBD2 on 6 matching bases. Germline V CDR1 and CDR2: KGHSH, LQKENI. The V gene lost 6 bases and the J gene lost 1 base, with 16 bases spanning the gap. The CDR3 sequence is 17 residues long. This chain's CDR3 is CASSFRTTHSGANVLTF. CDR3 DNA: TGTGCCAGCTCTTTTAGGACTACCCATTCTGGGGCCAACGTCCTGACTTTC.

The table lists this clonotype with a few counts. The gene calls are TRBV20-1 and TRBJ2-1; 11 nucleotides match TRBD2. V lost 1 base to trimming and J lost 5 bases; unmatched junction nucleotides: 1. This CDR3 comprises 14 residues. Germline V CDR1 and CDR2: DFQATT, SNEGSKA (reference sequence). DNA for the CDR3: TGCAGTGCTAGAGGACTAGCGGGGAACAATGAGCAGTTCTTC. This encodes CSARGLAGNNEQFF.

This clonotype appeared many times. The chain employs TRBV4-2 and TRBJ2-1, with D uncertain. The V gene's germline CDR1 is LGHNA and CDR2 YNFKEQ. The CDR3 is 15 amino acids. Trimming shortened V by 1 base and J by 0 bases, and 7 bases separated the two germline ends. CDR3 region: CASSQGLGSYNEQFF. In nucleotides, the CDR3 is TGTGCCAGCAGCCAAGGTTTGGGCTCCTACAATGAGCAGTTCTTC.

This clonotype has ten or more counts. The V and J genes are TRBV7-8 and TRBJ2-7; unclear D gene. Trimming shortened V by 0 bases and J by 9 bases, and 9 bases separated the two germline ends. The CDR3 sequence is 12 residues long. Germline V gene sequence: CDR1 SGHVS, CDR2 FQNEAQ. The CDR3 DNA sequence: TGTGCCAGCAGCTTAGCTAAGACGGTGCAGTACTTC. It specifies CASSLAKTVQYF.

This clonotype has only a few counts. V and J are TRBV25-1 and TRBJ2-1, with D uncertain. This CDR3 is built from 13 residues. V lost 9 bases and J lost 4, with 13 bases in between. Germline V gene data show CDR1 as MGHDK and CDR2 as SYGVNS. The CDR3 protein is CASQQLLYNEQFF. The CDR3 DNA follows: TGTGCCAGTCAACAGCTCTTGTACAATGAGCAGTTCTTC.

This clonotype has more than one count but fewer than ten. The V and J genes are TRBV5-1 and TRBJ2-2; TRBD1 matches at 8 bases. CDR1 is SGHRS, CDR2 YFSETQ, per germline. The CDR3 is 14 amino acids. V gave up 4 bases and J gave up 6 bases; unmatched junction bases: 5. CDR3 nucleotide sequence: TGCGCCAGCAGCATAATGACAGGGGCCGGGGAGCTGTTTTTT. It codes for CASSIMTGAGELFF.

There are a few counts of this clonotype. J is TRBJ1-5 and V is TRBV6-5; D is perhaps TRBD1 (6 bases). Germline values: CDR1 MNHEY, CDR2 SVGAGI. V lost 6 bases and J lost 2, with 14 bases in between. The CDR3 runs 15 residues. The CDR3 bases are TGTGCCAGCAGCTCAACCCGACAGGGCAATCAGCCCCAGCATTTT. Amino acid sequence: CASSSTRQGNQPQHF.

This clonotype was detected many times. The chain is built from TRBV25-1 and TRBJ2-7; unclear D gene. The V end was cut by 0 bases, the J end by 3 bases, with 6 bases between. Germline CDR1 MGHDK, CDR2 SYGVNS. The CDR3 loop spans 13 amino acids. This chain's CDR3 is CASSEYSIYEQYF. In DNA, the CDR3 is TGTGCCAGCAGTGAATACTCGATCTACGAGCAGTACTTC.

This chain uses TRBV12-3 or TRBV12-4 with TRBJ1-1, with D perhaps matching TRBD1 (6 bases). V lost 4 bases to trimming and J lost 6 bases, with 18 bases between them. The CDR3 is 15 residues long. The CDR3 protein is CASSSQGFRGAEAFF. CDR3 bases: TGTGCCAGCAGTTCTCAGGGGTTCCGAGGGGCTGAAGCTTTCTTT.

The chain links TRBV15 to TRBJ2-1; 11 nucleotides agree with TRBD2. The CDR3 runs to 17 residues. Trimming at V came to 0 bases and at J to 5 bases, leaving 6 bases not matched to a gene. Looked up from germline, CDR1 is LNHNV and CDR2 is YYDKDF (reference sequence). CDR3 in amino acids: CATSREGRLAGNNEQFF. For the CDR3, the DNA is TGTGCCACCAGCAGAGAGGGGAGACTAGCGGGGAACAATGAGCAGTTCTTC.

The chain has TRBV2 and TRBJ1-2; 10 nucleotides align to TRBD1. The length of the CDR3 is 13 residues. The germline V gene encodes CDR1 SNHLY and CDR2 FYNNEI. J lost 7 bases, V lost 8 bases, and 7 bases had no gene match. The CDR3 sequence is CASLPDRGPGYTF. The CDR3 coding sequence is TGTGCCAGCTTACCTGACAGGGGGCCTGGCTACACCTTC.

This clonotype was found a few times. The J gene is TRBJ1-6, the V gene TRBV3-1; a weak D match, TRBD1 (5 bases). Trimming removed 3 bases from V and 11 bases from J, with 14 bases in between. CDR3 length equals 14 residues. The germline V gene encodes CDR1 LGHDT and CDR2 YNNKEL (reference sequence). DNA of the CDR3: TGTGCCAGCAGCCACGGGGGGGTTTTGACACCCCTCCACTTT. Amino acid sequence: CASSHGGVLTPLHF.

This clonotype occurred many times. This chain uses TRBV21-1 with TRBJ2-5; whether TRBD2, the table's D call, matches the DNA was not checked. TRBV21-1 is flagged as a pseudogene. This CDR3 has 18 amino acids. CDR3 nucleotides: TGTGCCAGCAGCAATATGGGACTAGCGGAATACTTCCAAGAGACCCAGTACTTC. Its protein is CASSNMGLAEYFQETQYF.

This clonotype was detected ten times or more. This rearrangement joins TRBV7-9 to TRBJ2-2; D remains unclear. Deletions cut 5 bases from V and 4 bases from J, with 5 bases between. CDR1 and CDR2 (germline): SEHNR, FQNEAQ (reference sequence). This CDR3 has 12 residues. DNA for the CDR3: TGTGCCAGCAGCGGTACCACCGGGGAGCTGTTTTTT. Its translation: CASSGTTGELFF. Variable domain in full (rest from reference TRBV7-9 and TRBJ2-2): DTGVSQNPRHKITKRGQNVTFRCDPISEHNRLYWYRQTLGQGPEFLTYFQNEAQLEKSRLLSDRFSAERPKGSFSTLEIQRTEQGDSAMYLCASSGTTGELFFGEGSRLTVL.

This clonotype was seen many times. The V call is TRBV6-5, the J call TRBJ2-1; TRBD1 matches 8 bases. Germline assignment: CDR1 MNHEY and CDR2 SVGAGI. The CDR3 loop spans 16 amino acids. The J segment lost 3 bases and the V segment lost 0 bases, leaving 4 bases of the junction unmatched. The CDR3 DNA follows: TGTGCCAGCAGTTACTCCGAGACAGGGGTCTACAATGAGCAGTTCTTC. Translating gives CASSYSETGVYNEQFF.

The V and J genes are TRBV5-1 and TRBJ2-1, with D tentatively TRBD1 or TRBD2 (5 bases each). The CDR3 totals 14 residues. The V end lost 0 bases, the J end lost 12 bases, and 16 bases lay between the germline ends. Germline V gene lookup returns CDR1 SGHRS and CDR2 YFSETQ. CDR3 nucleotides: TGCGCCAGCAGCTTGGAGGCGAGGGGAGACCCGCAGTTCTTC. Its protein is CASSLEARGDPQFF.

The CDR3 coding sequence is TGCGCCAGCAGCTCTCCCGGACAGGGGTTAGAAGCTTTCTTT. Amino acids: CASSSPGQGLEAFF. The rearrangement links TRBV4-1 to TRBJ1-1; 9 nucleotides align to TRBD1. J lost 8 bases, V lost 5 bases, and 9 bases had no gene match. There are 14 residues in the CDR3. The V gene's germline CDR1 is MGHRA and CDR2 YSYEKL.

The DNA of the CDR3 is TGCGCCAGCAGCTCCGACAGGGTAAAGATCGGGACCATTCTTGATACGCAGTATTTT. Translating gives CASSSDRVKIGTILDTQYF. V usage is TRBV5-1 and J usage is TRBJ2-3; TRBD1 aligns across 7 bases. Germline CDR1 is SGHRS and CDR2 is YFSETQ. With V trimmed by 3 bases and J by 6 bases, 22 bases remained unmatched. This CDR3 is 19 amino acids long.